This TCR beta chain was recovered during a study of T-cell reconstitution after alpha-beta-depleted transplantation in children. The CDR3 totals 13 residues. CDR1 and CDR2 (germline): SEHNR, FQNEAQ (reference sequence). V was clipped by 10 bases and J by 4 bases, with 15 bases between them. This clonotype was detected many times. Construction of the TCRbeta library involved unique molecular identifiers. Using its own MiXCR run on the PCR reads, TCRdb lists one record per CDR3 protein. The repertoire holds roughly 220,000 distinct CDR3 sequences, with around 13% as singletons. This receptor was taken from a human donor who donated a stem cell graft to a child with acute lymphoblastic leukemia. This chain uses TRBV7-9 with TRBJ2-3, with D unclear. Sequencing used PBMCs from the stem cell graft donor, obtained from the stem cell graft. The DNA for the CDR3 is TGTGCCACCCTAATGCTTGGACCAGATACGCAGTATTTT. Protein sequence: CATLMLGPDTQYF.